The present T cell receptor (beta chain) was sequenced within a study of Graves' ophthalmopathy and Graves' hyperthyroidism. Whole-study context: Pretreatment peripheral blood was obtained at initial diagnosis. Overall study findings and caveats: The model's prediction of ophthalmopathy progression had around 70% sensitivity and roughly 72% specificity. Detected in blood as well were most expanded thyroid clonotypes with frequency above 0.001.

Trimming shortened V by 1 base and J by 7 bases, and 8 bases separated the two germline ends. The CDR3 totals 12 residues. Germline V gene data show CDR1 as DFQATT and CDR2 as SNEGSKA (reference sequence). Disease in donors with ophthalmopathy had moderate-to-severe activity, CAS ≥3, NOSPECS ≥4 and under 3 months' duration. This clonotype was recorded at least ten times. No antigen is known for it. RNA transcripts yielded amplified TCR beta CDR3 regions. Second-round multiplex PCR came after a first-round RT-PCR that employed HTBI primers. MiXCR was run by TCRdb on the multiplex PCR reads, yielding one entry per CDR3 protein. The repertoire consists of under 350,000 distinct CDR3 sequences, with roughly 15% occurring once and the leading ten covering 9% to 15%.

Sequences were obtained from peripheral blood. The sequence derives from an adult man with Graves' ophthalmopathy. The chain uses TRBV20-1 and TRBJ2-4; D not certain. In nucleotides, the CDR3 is TGCAGTGCTAGAGCCCCGTGGAACATTCAGTACTTC. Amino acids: CSARAPWNIQYF.